This passage covers 14 T cell receptor beta chains from one sample sequenced in a study of regulatory T cells in long-lasting Graves disease. TCR beta libraries were built with iRepertoire HTBI primers and Arm-PCR of CDR3 regions. TCRdb re-analysed the multiplex PCR reads in MiXCR, keeping a single row per CDR3 protein. This table holds 320,000 or so distinct CDR3 sequences, 15% to 20% found once. This sample's time point: newly diagnosed GD, antithyroid drugs for less than 3 months. Generation of the TCR library employed RNA extracted from PBMCs. The sample in question was peripheral blood mononuclear cells (PBMCs), obtained at new diagnosis, from a patient treated with antithyroid drugs. Every receptor here comes from a female donor with Graves disease.

V is TRBV10-2 and J is TRBJ2-7; TRBD1 aligns across 9 bases. Germline CDR1 is WSHSY and CDR2 is SAAADI. V shed 2 bases and J 2 bases; nucleotides not matched to a gene: 4. The CDR3 is made up of 15 amino acids. Here the CDR3 DNA reads TGCGCCAGCAGTGAGGGGACAGGGAAGGCCTACGAGCAGTACTTC. Its protein product is CASSEGTGKAYEQYF.

This clonotype was seen many times. The CDR3 sequence is CATQGALYTDTQYF. In DNA, the CDR3 is TGTGCCACCCAGGGGGCTCTTTACACAGATACGCAGTATTTT. V gene TRBV24-1 combines with J gene TRBJ2-3, with 8 bases identical to TRBD1. V trimming: 9 bases; J trimming: 2 bases; junction bases outside the gene matches: 6. Germline CDR1 and CDR2: KGHDR and SFDVKD. The CDR3 is 14 amino acids.

Ten or more counts support this clonotype. The chain combines TRBV5-8 with TRBJ1-2; maybe TRBD1 (5 bases). Germline V gene lookup returns CDR1 SGHTS and CDR2 YDEGEE. The CDR3 consists of 14 residues. V shed 6 bases and J shed 3 bases, with 15 bases lying between them. The DNA of the CDR3 is TGTGCCAGCAACCCACAGGAAATATACTATGGCTACACCTTC. Translated: CASNPQEIYYGYTF.

The chain employs TRBV4-2 and TRBJ2-3; TRBD2 matches at 7 bases. V dropped 4 bases and J dropped 3; count of bases not matched to a gene: 16. The CDR3 has 18 amino acids. Germline V gene data show CDR1 as LGHNA and CDR2 as YNFKEQ. The CDR3 protein is CASSRGQGREGPTDTQYF. The CDR3 region has the DNA TGTGCCAGCAGCCGTGGCCAAGGGAGGGAGGGCCCTACAGATACGCAGTATTTT.

This clonotype was detected ten times or more. The rearrangement joins TRBV12-3 or TRBV12-4 to TRBJ2-3, with D unclear. The CDR3 consists of 13 residues. The ends were cut back, 6 bases at V and 0 bases at J, with 7 bases in the middle. The CDR3 region is CASRRRSTDTQYF. The CDR3 DNA sequence: TGTGCCAGCAGGCGCAGGAGCACAGATACGCAGTATTTT.

This clonotype appeared many times. V is TRBV18 and J is TRBJ1-1, with D hard to call. The CDR3 extends over 11 amino acids. CDR1 KGHSH and CDR2 LQKENI come from the germline V gene. The V end was cut by 2 bases, the J end by 11 bases, with 9 bases between. For the CDR3, the DNA is TGTGCCAGCTCACCAGGTATTGGTGCTTTCTTT. It specifies CASSPGIGAFF. Complete variable domain (other parts from reference TRBV18 and TRBJ1-1): NAGVMQNPRHLVRRRGQEARLRCSPMKGHSHVYWYRQLPEEGLKFMVYLQKENIIDESGMPKERFSAEFPKEGPSILRIQQVVRGDSAAYFCASSPGIGAFFGQGTRLTVV.

In this sample, this clonotype turned up once. CDR3 sequence: CASRINREGTTGELFF. CDR3 sequence (DNA): TGTGCCAGCAGGATCAACAGGGAAGGGACCACCGGGGAGCTGTTTTTT. The chain links TRBV2 to TRBJ2-2; possible D gene TRBD1, 6 bases. CDR3 length: 16 amino acids. With 6 bases removed from V and 4 bases from J, the gap between germline ends came to 18 bases. Germline V gene lookup returns CDR1 SNHLY and CDR2 FYNNEI.

This clonotype was counted at least ten times. The rearrangement links TRBV27 to TRBJ2-1, with 11 bases aligning to TRBD2. This CDR3 is 15 amino acids long. The V gene end was trimmed by 6 bases and the J gene end by 5 bases; junction bases not matched to a gene: 6. Looked up from germline, CDR1 is MNHEY and CDR2 is SMNVEV (reference sequence). The CDR3 DNA follows: TGTGCCAGCAGGATGGGACTAGCGGTTGACAATGAGCAGTTCTTC. It codes for CASRMGLAVDNEQFF.

The sample holds many counts of this clonotype. V usage is TRBV28 and J usage is TRBJ2-1, with TRBD2 matching over 12 bases. The CDR3 is made up of 14 amino acids. V was pared by 5 bases and J by 12 bases, with 8 bases of the junction left unmatched. Germline-derived CDR1 and CDR2 are MDHEN and SYDVKM. The CDR3 protein is CASSLRLAGAWQFF. Here the CDR3 DNA reads TGTGCCAGCAGTCTAAGACTAGCGGGAGCGTGGCAGTTCTTC.

This clonotype came up once. V gene TRBV29-1 combines with J gene TRBJ2-2; D is perhaps TRBD2 (6 bases). This CDR3 comprises 14 residues. The V and J ends lost 4 bases and 7 bases respectively, with 16 bases between them. Germline CDR1 and CDR2: SQVTM and ANQGSEA. The CDR3 bases are TGCAGCGTTGGGGTTGGAGGGTATAACGGGGAGCTGTTTTTT. As protein: CSVGVGGYNGELFF.

There are many counts of this clonotype. This rearrangement joins TRBV2 to TRBJ2-5; weak D call: TRBD2 (5 bases). The length of the CDR3 is 13 residues. CDR1 is SNHLY and CDR2 is FYNNEI in the germline V gene. Trimming stripped 5 bases from V and 1 base from J, with 8 bases between. DNA of the CDR3: TGTGCCAGCAGTACCGGGATCCAAGAGACCCAGTACTTC. This translates into CASSTGIQETQYF.

This clonotype turned up a few times. DNA of the CDR3: TGTGCCAGCAGTGAAGTCTCCGGGACAGGAGGAGAGACCCAGTACTTC. Protein product: CASSEVSGTGGETQYF. The rearrangement links TRBV6-1 to TRBJ2-5; 8 nucleotides match TRBD1. CDR3 size: 16 residues. V trimming: 1 base; J trimming: 4 bases; junction bases outside the gene matches: 8. CDR1 is MNHNS and CDR2 is SASEGT in the germline V gene.

This clonotype has at least ten counts. The V gene is TRBV28, the J gene TRBJ1-6; D gene uncertain. V shed 6 bases and J shed 0 bases, with 12 bases lying between them. The CDR3 sequence is 16 residues long. CDR1 is MDHEN, CDR2 SYDVKM, per germline. Here the CDR3 reads CASSKPVSSYNSPLHF. DNA of the CDR3: TGTGCCAGCAGCAAACCCGTTAGCTCCTATAATTCACCCCTCCACTTT.

This clonotype has ten or more counts. The V gene is TRBV10-3, the J gene TRBJ1-2, with 9 bases identical to TRBD1. V was pared by 6 bases and J by 2 bases, with 7 bases of the junction left unmatched. CDR3 length: 15 amino acids. Germline CDR1 is ENHRY and CDR2 is SYGVKD. CDR3 sequence reads: CAIRPQGAANYGYTF. CDR3 sequence (DNA): TGTGCCATCAGGCCACAGGGGGCGGCAAACTATGGCTACACCTTC.